This TCR beta chain appears in the sequencing data of a study of blood T cell repertoires in COVID-19. Turning to the study itself: The United States, Italy and Spain were the sources of the acute and convalescent COVID-19 samples. Sample material is recorded as cDNA or gDNA derived from T cells, B-cell-depleted T cells, or PBMCs.

With respect to this clone: Other DNA sequences in this sample translate to the same CDR3.

The CDR3 contains 13 residues. V dropped 0 bases and J dropped 4 bases, with 7 bases sitting between them. CDR1 and CDR2 (germline): LNHNV, YYDKDF (reference sequence). Per the authors' pipeline: Reference gene primers were amplified, and this amplification served to estimate nucleated cell counts. Assay used: immunoSEQ multiplex PCR; TCRdb lists only in-frame clones, some missing. That table furnishes V, J and clone size, whereas the DNA furnished D and trimming. The profile shows roughly 300,000 clones, around 87% of them singletons. The specimen sequenced was peripheral blood. The chain joins TRBV15 to TRBJ2-7, with TRBD1 as a possible D gene (6 bases). This clonotype was sampled from a woman aged 50 to 60 who had recovered from COVID-19. The CDR3 DNA sequence: TGTGCCACCAGCAGAGACAGGGGATACGAGCAGTACTTC. Protein sequence: CATSRDRGYEQYF.